What follows is one T cell receptor (beta chain) and its context. This sample was taken from a study of CD8+ T cells in alopecia areata. The length of the CDR3 is 14 residues. V lost 6 bases, J lost 5 bases, and 15 bases lay in between. CDR1 and CDR2 (germline): MRHNA, SNTAGT. The treatment: oral pan-JAK inhibitor, 5-10 mg twice daily. cDNA reverse transcribed from extracted RNA served as the sequencing template. Some clones are missing from TCRdb's copy, which holds only in-frame ones; the method was immunoSEQ multiplex PCR. The table has some 200,000 clones, about three fifths seen once. The receptor's source is a human donor with alopecia areata. This chain joins TRBV6-4 and TRBJ2-3, with D unclear. The sample was CD4+ T cells sorted from blood, taken at week 4, from a patient treated with tofacitinib. This CDR3 reads CASRPFPGQDTQYF. As DNA, the CDR3 is TGTGCCAGCAGACCCTTTCCCGGGCAAGATACGCAGTATTTT.